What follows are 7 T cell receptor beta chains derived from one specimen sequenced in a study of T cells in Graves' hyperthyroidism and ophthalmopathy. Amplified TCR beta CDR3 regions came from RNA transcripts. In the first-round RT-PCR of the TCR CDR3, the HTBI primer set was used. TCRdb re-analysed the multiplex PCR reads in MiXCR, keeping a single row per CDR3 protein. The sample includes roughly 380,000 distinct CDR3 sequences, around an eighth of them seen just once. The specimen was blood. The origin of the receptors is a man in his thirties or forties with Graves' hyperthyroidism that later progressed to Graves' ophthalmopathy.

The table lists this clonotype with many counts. The CDR3 is CASSLGLAGASYEQYF. For the CDR3, the DNA is TGTGCCAGCAGCCTCGGACTAGCGGGGGCCTCCTACGAGCAGTACTTC. The chain joins TRBV7-8 to TRBJ2-7, with TRBD2 identical over 13 bases. J was trimmed by 0 bases and V by 5 bases; bases with no gene match: 4. Looked up from germline, CDR1 is SGHVS and CDR2 is FQNEAQ. The CDR3 consists of 16 residues.

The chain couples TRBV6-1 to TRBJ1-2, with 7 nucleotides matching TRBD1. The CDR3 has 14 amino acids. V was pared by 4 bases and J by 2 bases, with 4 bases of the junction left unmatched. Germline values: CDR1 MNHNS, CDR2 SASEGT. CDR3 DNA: TGTGCCAGCAGTGGGGGGACAGAAAACTATGGCTACACCTTC. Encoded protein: CASSGGTENYGYTF.

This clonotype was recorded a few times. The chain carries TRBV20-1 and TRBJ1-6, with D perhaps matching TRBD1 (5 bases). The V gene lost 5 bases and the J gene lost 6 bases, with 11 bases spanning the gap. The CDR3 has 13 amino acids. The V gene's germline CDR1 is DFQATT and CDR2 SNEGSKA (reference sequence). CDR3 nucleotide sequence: TGCAGTGCTGGGGGACGGCGTAATTCACCCCTCCACTTT. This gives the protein CSAGGRRNSPLHF.

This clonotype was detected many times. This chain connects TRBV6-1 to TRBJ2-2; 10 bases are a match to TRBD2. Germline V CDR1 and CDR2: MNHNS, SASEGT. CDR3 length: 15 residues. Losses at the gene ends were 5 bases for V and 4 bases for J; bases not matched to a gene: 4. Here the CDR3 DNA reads TGTGCCAGCAGTAGCGGGGGGGCGGGCACCGGGGAGCTGTTTTTT. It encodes CASSSGGAGTGELFF.

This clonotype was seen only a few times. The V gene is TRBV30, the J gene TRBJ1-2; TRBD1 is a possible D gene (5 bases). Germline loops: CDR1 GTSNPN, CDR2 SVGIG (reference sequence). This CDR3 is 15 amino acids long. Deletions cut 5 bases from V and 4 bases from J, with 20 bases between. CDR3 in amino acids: CAWFPRGGPAYGYTF. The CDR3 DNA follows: TGTGCCTGGTTCCCCCGGGGGGGACCGGCCTATGGCTACACCTTC. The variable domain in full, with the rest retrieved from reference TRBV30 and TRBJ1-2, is SQTIHQWPATLVQPVGSPLSLECTVEGTSNPNLYWYRQAAGRGLQLLFYSVGIGQISSEVPQNLSASRPQDRQFILSSKKLLLSDSGFYLCAWFPRGGPAYGYTFGSGTRLTVV.

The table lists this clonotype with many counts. The CDR3: CAISDGTSNQPQHF. CDR3 DNA sequence: TGTGCCATCAGTGATGGGACTAGCAATCAGCCCCAGCATTTT. This chain joins TRBV10-3 and TRBJ1-5; D is perhaps TRBD1 (5 bases). Germline values: CDR1 ENHRY, CDR2 SYGVKD. The V end lost 3 bases, the J end lost 0 bases, and 6 bases lay between the germline ends. The CDR3 totals 14 residues.

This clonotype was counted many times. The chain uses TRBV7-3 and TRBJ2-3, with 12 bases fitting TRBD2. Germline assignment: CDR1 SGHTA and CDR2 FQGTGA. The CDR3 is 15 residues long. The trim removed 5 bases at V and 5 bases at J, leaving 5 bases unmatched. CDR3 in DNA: TGTGCCAGCAGCCGCGGACTAGCGGGGCTAGATACGCAGTATTTT. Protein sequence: CASSRGLAGLDTQYF. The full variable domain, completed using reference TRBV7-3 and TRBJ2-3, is GAGVSQTPSNKVTEKGKYVELRCDPISGHTALYWYRQSLGQGPEFLIYFQGTGAADDSGLPNDRFFAVRPEGSVSTLKIQRTERGDSAVYLCASSRGLAGLDTQYFGPGTRLTVL.